Presented here are 6 T cell receptor beta chains from one specimen sequenced in a study of T cell clonotyping in hematopoietic cell transplantation (dated by TCRdb to the early 2020s). Library construction relied on the immunoSEQ multiplex PCR assay. The immuneACCESS repertoire file appears here via TCRdb, limited to in-frame rearrangements. These files lack a portion of the clones; in checked studies, under half of the deficit traces to unresolved V genes, and the cause of the others is not known. Recorded for this sample are more than 25,000 clones; about 93% of them occurred a single time. Approximately 2.2% of the sample rests with the top ten. The time point tag for this specimen amounts to: recipient sample about 28 days before transplant, after cytoreduction. Here the sequenced sample was peripheral blood mononuclear cells, taken before stem cell transplant. Receptors originate from a man aged 45-65 years with acute myeloid leukemia. Some clones in this sample may be carry-over from other donors' samples.

This clone was picked up a small number of times. This sequence joins TRBV5-1 and TRBJ1-3; D is undetermined. Trimming pared 0 bases from V and 0 bases from J, leaving 10 bases between. CDR3 length: 16 amino acids. CDR1 and CDR2 (germline): SGHRS, YFSETQ. DNA of the CDR3: TGCGCCAGCAGCTTGGCGGGGTCCAGCTCTGGAAACACCATATATTTT. Encoded protein: CASSLAGSSSGNTIYF.

The chain links TRBV6-4 to TRBJ1-6; 9 nucleotides align to TRBD1. With V trimmed by 8 bases and J by 7 bases, 6 bases remained unmatched. The CDR3 has 14 amino acids. Germline V gene lookup returns CDR1 MRHNA and CDR2 SNTAGT. CDR3 sequence (DNA): TGTGCCAGCGGGACAGGGAGAGTGAATTCACCCCTCCACTTT. Its translation: CASGTGRVNSPLHF.

The chain uses TRBV2 and TRBJ1-1, with 11 bases lining up with TRBD1. Germline V gene lookup returns CDR1 SNHLY and CDR2 FYNNEI. With 6 bases clipped from V and 5 bases from J, the junction kept 8 bases outside the gene matches. CDR3 length equals 15 residues. The DNA of the CDR3 is TGTGCCAGCAGAGTGAGGGGGACAGGGGGGACTGAAGCTTTCTTT. Translating gives CASRVRGTGGTEAFF.

The chain is built from TRBV7-2 and TRBJ1-1; no firm D call. Germline values: CDR1 SGHTA, CDR2 FQGNSA. The CDR3 is 14 amino acids. V was pared by 3 bases and J by 6 bases, with 14 bases between. Here the CDR3 reads CASSLLGGVAEAFF. The CDR3 DNA sequence: TGTGCCAGCAGCTTGCTTGGTGGGGTGGCTGAAGCTTTCTTT.

V is TRBV4-1 and J is TRBJ2-1; a possible D gene is TRBD2 (5 bases). Trimming removed 0 bases from V and 8 bases from J, with 14 bases in between. Germline values: CDR1 MGHRA, CDR2 YSYEKL. This CDR3 region has 15 residues. Here the CDR3 DNA reads TGCGCCAGCAGCCAAGATGTACGAGGGTGGGATGAGCAGTTCTTC. Translated, it gives CASSQDVRGWDEQFF.

This chain links TRBV2 with TRBJ2-7; 7 nucleotides agree with TRBD1. Germline V lookup: CDR1 SNHLY, CDR2 FYNNEI. This CDR3 has 14 amino acids. With V trimmed by 5 bases and J by 2 bases, 6 bases remained unmatched. DNA of the CDR3: TGTGCCAGCAGTCTACAGGGGATCGCCTACGAGCAGTACTTC. This gives the protein CASSLQGIAYEQYF.